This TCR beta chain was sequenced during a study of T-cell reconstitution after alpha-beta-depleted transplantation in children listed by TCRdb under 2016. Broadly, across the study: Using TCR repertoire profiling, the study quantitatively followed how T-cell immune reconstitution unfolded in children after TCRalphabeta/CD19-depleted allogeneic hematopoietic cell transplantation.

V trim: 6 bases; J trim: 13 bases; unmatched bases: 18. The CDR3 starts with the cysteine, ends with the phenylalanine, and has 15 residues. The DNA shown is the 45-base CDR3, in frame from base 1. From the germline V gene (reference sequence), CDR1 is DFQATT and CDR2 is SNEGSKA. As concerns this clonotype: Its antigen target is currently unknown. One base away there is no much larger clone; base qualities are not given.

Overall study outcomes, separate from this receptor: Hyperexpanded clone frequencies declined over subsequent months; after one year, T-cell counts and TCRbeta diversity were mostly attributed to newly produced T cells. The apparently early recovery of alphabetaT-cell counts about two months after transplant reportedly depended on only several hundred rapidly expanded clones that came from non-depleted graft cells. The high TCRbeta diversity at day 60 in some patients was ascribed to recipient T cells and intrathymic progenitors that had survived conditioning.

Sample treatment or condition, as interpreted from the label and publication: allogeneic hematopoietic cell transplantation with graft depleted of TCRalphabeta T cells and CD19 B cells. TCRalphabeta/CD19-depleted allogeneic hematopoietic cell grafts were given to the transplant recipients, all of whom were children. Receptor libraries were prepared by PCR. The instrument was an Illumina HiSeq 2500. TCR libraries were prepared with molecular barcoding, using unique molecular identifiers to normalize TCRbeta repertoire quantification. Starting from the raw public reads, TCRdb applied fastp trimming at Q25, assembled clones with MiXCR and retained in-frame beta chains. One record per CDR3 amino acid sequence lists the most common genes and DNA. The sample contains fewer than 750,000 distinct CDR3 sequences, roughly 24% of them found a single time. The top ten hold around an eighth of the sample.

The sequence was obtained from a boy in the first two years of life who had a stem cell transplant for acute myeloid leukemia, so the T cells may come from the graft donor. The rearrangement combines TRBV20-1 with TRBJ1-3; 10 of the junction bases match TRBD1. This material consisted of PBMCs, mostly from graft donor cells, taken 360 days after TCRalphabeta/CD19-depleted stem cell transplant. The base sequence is TGCAGTGCCTCTCATCGCGGGACAGGGGCCTTAAGGATATATTTT. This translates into CSASHRGTGALRIYF.